The sequence of this T cell receptor (beta chain) was determined in a study of blood T cell repertoires in COVID-19. Overall study: Researchers got acute and convalescent COVID-19 samples from the United States, Italy and Spain.

Germline CDR1 reads SQVTM; CDR2 reads ANQGSEA. The CDR3 extends over 14 amino acids. The V end was cut by 3 bases, the J end by 1 base, with 9 bases between. Assay: immunoSEQ multiplex PCR; the TCRdb copy retains only in-frame clones and omits some. Seen here are approximately 60,000 clones, about 80% observed once, and the top ten hold 22%. The J gene is TRBJ2-2, the V gene TRBV29-1; no definite D call. The source of this sequence is a woman between 55 and 75 years old with acute or convalescent COVID-19. The sequenced sample consisted of peripheral blood. The CDR3 bases are TGCAGCGTTGACAGTCTAGAGAACACCGGGGAGCTGTTTTTT. It yields the protein CSVDSLENTGELFF.